One sample yielded the 18 T cell receptor beta chains listed below, sequenced in a study of control samples from healthy donors and cancer patients. Profiling relied on immunoSEQ multiplex PCR, and the TCRdb table lists in-frame clones only, not all of them. This table holds fewer than 200,000 clones. The specimen sequenced was blood. Receptors were obtained from a woman aged 30 to 39 in good health.

V and J are TRBV28 and TRBJ2-3; D gene ambiguous. Germline values: CDR1 MDHEN, CDR2 SYDVKM. The CDR3 totals 18 residues. Deletions cut 5 bases from V and 0 bases from J, with 21 bases between. The CDR3 sequence is CASSTLYPSPPSTDTQYF. The CDR3 DNA reads as TGTGCCAGCAGTACACTTTACCCCTCCCCCCCTAGCACAGATACGCAGTATTTT.

The rearrangement links TRBV5-4 to TRBJ2-7; 11 bases agree with TRBD2. Germline V gives CDR1 SGHNT, CDR2 YYREEE (reference sequence). V was clipped by 0 bases and J by 6 bases; unmatched bases: 5. This CDR3 spans 15 amino acids. CDR3 residues: CASSLVAGGPLEQYF. The CDR3, as DNA: TGTGCCAGCAGCTTGGTAGCGGGGGGGCCTCTCGAGCAGTACTTC.

This chain joins TRBV10-3 and TRBJ2-7; maybe TRBD1 (6 bases). This CDR3 has 13 residues. V dropped 6 bases and J dropped 5 bases, with 14 bases sitting between them. From germline, CDR1 is ENHRY and CDR2 SYGVKD. The CDR3 DNA reads as TGTGCCATCAGCCCAACAGGGTTCCACGAGCAGTACTTC. Amino acids: CAISPTGFHEQYF.

In DNA form, the CDR3 reads TGTGCCAGCAGTTACTCCGCGACAGCTACCTACGAGCAGTACTTC. Translating gives CASSYSATATYEQYF. This chain connects TRBV6-5 to TRBJ2-7; possible D gene TRBD1, 5 bases. Germline V CDR1 and CDR2: MNHEY, SVGAGI. This CDR3 has 15 amino acids. The V end was cut by 0 bases, the J end by 2 bases, with 11 bases between.

The rearrangement uses TRBV6-6 and TRBJ2-5; TRBD1 or TRBD2 may be the D gene (6 bases each). Germline V CDR1 and CDR2: MNHNY, SVGAGI (reference sequence). V was cut by 10 bases and J by 9 bases, with 24 bases left in between. The CDR3 consists of 14 residues. The CDR3: CATLSRGSKGAQYF. The CDR3 DNA reads TGTGCCACCCTATCACGGGGGTCGAAGGGGGCCCAGTACTTC.

The chain is built from TRBV28 and TRBJ1-5, with D perhaps TRBD1 (5 bases). The germline gives CDR1 MDHEN, CDR2 SYDVKM. V was clipped by 2 bases and J by 10 bases, with 15 bases between them. The CDR3 runs to 14 residues. The CDR3 coding sequence is TGTGCCAGCAGTTTAACGGCAGGGTGGTACCCCCAGCATTTT. Its protein product is CASSLTAGWYPQHF.

The chain is built from TRBV5-1 and TRBJ2-3, with 8 positions matching TRBD2. The germline CDR1 and CDR2 sequences are SGHRS and YFSETQ. J lost 6 bases, V lost 4 bases, and 7 bases had no gene match. CDR3 length: 14 amino acids. Here the CDR3 DNA reads TGCGCCAGCAGCACGGGACTAGTAGGCGATACGCAGTATTTT. This codes for CASSTGLVGDTQYF.

The gene calls are TRBV27 and TRBJ2-7; 8 nucleotides agree with TRBD1. CDR1 and CDR2 (germline): MNHEY, SMNVEV (reference sequence). The CDR3 runs 15 residues. V was pared by 8 bases and J by 0 bases, with 9 bases of the junction left unmatched. Written as DNA, the CDR3 is TGTGCCAGCCGCTTATCAGGGGGCGGCTCCTACGAGCAGTACTTC. Protein product: CASRLSGGGSYEQYF.

The chain is built from TRBV4-1 and TRBJ1-6; D gene uncertain. V shed 1 base and J shed 12 bases, with 16 bases lying between them. The CDR3 spans 15 residues. The germline gives CDR1 MGHRA, CDR2 YSYEKL. CDR3 residues: CASSQVIIDPGPLHF. Here the CDR3 DNA reads TGCGCCAGCAGCCAAGTAATAATCGACCCTGGACCCCTCCACTTT.

This chain links TRBV4-1 with TRBJ1-1; possibly TRBD1 for D (6 bases). The germline V gene encodes CDR1 MGHRA and CDR2 YSYEKL. This CDR3 is 15 amino acids long. Trimming shortened V by 0 bases and J by 4 bases, and 12 bases separated the two germline ends. CDR3 nucleotide sequence: TGCGCCAGCAGCCAAGATGGGAGGGGGGCCACTGAAGCTTTCTTT. Translation gives CASSQDGRGATEAFF.

The chain has TRBV6-4 and TRBJ1-2, with a tentative D call TRBD1 (6 bases). The germline gives CDR1 MRHNA, CDR2 SNTAGT. The CDR3 has 11 amino acids. Trimming pared 1 base from V and 10 bases from J, leaving 7 bases between. The CDR3 DNA reads as TGTGCCAGCAGTGACTACAGGGTCTACACCTTC. Translated, it gives CASSDYRVYTF.

The V call is TRBV18, the J call TRBJ1-1; no clear D. The germline CDR1 and CDR2 sequences are KGHSH and LQKENI. Trimming took 2 bases from V and 4 from J, leaving 11 bases between them. The CDR3 totals 14 residues. The CDR3 protein is CASSPGSGVTEAFF. CDR3 nucleotide sequence: TGTGCCAGCTCACCAGGGAGCGGGGTCACTGAAGCTTTCTTT.

This sequence joins TRBV7-8 and TRBJ1-6; D is unclear. Germline V gene data show CDR1 as SGHVS and CDR2 as FQNEAQ. This CDR3 spans 15 amino acids. Trimming pared 4 bases from V and 2 bases from J, leaving 9 bases between. This CDR3 is CASSYAEAYNSPLHF. CDR3 sequence (DNA): TGTGCCAGCAGCTACGCGGAGGCCTATAATTCACCCCTCCACTTT.

The chain has TRBV5-6 and TRBJ1-2; 10 bases are a match to TRBD1. The CDR3 spans 15 residues. The V and J ends lost 4 bases and 2 bases, in that order; junction bases with no gene match: 5. Looked up from germline, CDR1 is SGHDT and CDR2 is YYEEEE. The CDR3 protein is CASSSPGQGNYGYTF. For the CDR3, the DNA is TGTGCCAGCAGCAGTCCGGGACAGGGGAACTATGGCTACACCTTC.

CDR3 nucleotides: TGTGCCAGCAGCTTAGCGGGGGGCAGGGGAGACAATGAGCAGTTCTTC. Its translation: CASSLAGGRGDNEQFF. The V call is TRBV5-6, the J call TRBJ2-1; 9 nucleotides align to TRBD2. V trimming: 2 bases; J trimming: 5 bases; junction bases outside the gene matches: 8. Looked up from germline, CDR1 is SGHDT and CDR2 is YYEEEE. The length of the CDR3 is 16 residues.

This chain connects TRBV7-3 to TRBJ2-7, with a weak D call TRBD1 (6 bases). Per the germline V gene, CDR1 is SGHTA and CDR2 is FQGTGA. Trimming pared 0 bases from V and 7 bases from J, leaving 10 bases between. This CDR3 is 13 amino acids long. The CDR3 nucleotides are TGTGCCAGCAGCTTAACGGGGGCTCGAGAGCAGTACTTC. This codes for CASSLTGAREQYF.

The CDR3 sequence: CASSEMGIRNGYTF. The CDR3 bases are TGTGCCAGCAGTGAGATGGGGATACGGAATGGCTACACCTTC. This chain links TRBV2 with TRBJ1-2; no clear D gene. V was cut by 3 bases and J by 6 bases, with 14 bases left in between. Germline V gene lookup returns CDR1 SNHLY and CDR2 FYNNEI. This CDR3 comprises 14 residues.

The gene calls are TRBV12-3 or TRBV12-4 and TRBJ1-1; TRBD1 matches at 7 bases. Unmatched junction bases numbered 6, after V lost 5 bases and J lost 6 bases. The CDR3 has 13 residues. The CDR3: CASSPVTGSEAFF. For the CDR3, the DNA is TGTGCCAGCAGTCCCGTGACAGGGTCTGAAGCTTTCTTT.